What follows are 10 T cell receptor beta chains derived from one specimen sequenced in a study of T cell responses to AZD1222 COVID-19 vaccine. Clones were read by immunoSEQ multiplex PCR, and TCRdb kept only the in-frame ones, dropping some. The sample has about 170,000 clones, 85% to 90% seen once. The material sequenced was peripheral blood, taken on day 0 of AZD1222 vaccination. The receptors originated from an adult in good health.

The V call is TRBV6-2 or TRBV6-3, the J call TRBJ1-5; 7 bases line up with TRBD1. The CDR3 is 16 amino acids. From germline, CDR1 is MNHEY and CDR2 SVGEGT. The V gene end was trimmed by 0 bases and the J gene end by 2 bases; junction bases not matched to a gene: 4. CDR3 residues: CASSYSGGGGNQPQHF. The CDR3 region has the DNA TGTGCCAGCAGTTACTCGGGAGGGGGCGGCAATCAGCCCCAGCATTTT.

CDR3 DNA sequence: TGTGCCAGCAATCCTAGCGGGGGTCAGAGCATTCAGTACTTC. Its protein product is CASNPSGGQSIQYF. V gene TRBV5-5 combines with J gene TRBJ2-4; 10 nucleotides line up with TRBD2. CDR1 and CDR2 from the germline V gene are SGHKS and YYEKEE (reference sequence). J was trimmed by 9 bases and V by 6 bases; bases with no gene match: 9. This CDR3 contains 14 residues.

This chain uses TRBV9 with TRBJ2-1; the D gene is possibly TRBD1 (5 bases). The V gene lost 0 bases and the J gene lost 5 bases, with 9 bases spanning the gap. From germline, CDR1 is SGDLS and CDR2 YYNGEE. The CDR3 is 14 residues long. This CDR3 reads CASSVEVGDNEQFF. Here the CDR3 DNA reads TGTGCCAGCAGCGTAGAAGTAGGGGACAATGAGCAGTTCTTC.

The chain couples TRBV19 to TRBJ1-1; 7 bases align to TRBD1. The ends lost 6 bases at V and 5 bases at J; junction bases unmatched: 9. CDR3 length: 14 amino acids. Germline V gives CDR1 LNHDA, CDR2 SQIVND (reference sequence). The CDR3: CASSSGQVRTEAFF. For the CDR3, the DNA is TGTGCCAGTAGCTCAGGACAGGTGAGAACTGAAGCTTTCTTT.

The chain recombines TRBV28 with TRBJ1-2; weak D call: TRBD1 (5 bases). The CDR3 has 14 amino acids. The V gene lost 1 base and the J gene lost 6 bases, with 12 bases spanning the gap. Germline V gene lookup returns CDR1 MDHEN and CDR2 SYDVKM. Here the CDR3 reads CASSLSPGTDGYTF. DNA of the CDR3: TGTGCCAGCAGTTTATCACCCGGGACGGATGGCTACACCTTC.

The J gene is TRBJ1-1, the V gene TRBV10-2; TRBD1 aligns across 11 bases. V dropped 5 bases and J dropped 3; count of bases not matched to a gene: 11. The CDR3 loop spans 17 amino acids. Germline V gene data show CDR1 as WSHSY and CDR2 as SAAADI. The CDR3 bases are TGCGCCAGCAGTCCGAGAGGACAGGGGGCTGTACACACTGAAGCTTTCTTT. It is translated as CASSPRGQGAVHTEAFF.

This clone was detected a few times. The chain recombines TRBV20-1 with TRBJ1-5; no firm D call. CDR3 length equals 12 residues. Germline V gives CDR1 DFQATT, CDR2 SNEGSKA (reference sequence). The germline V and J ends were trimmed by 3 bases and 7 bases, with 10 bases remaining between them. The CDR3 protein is CSASSAGQPQHF. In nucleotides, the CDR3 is TGCAGTGCTAGTTCCGCCGGACAGCCCCAGCATTTT.

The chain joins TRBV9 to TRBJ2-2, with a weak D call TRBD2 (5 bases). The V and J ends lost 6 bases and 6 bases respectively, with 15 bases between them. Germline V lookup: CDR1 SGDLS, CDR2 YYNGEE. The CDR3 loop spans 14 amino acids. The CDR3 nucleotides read TGTGCCAGCACCGCCGGGGTCTTGCCCGGGGAGCTGTTTTTT. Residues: CASTAGVLPGELFF.

The CDR3 DNA sequence: TGTGCCAGCAGCTTAGGAAGAGGGGCGGATACGCAGTATTTT. Amino acid sequence: CASSLGRGADTQYF. The chain joins TRBV7-2 to TRBJ2-3, with D possibly called TRBD1 or TRBD2 (5 bases each). V lost 1 base and J 6 bases, leaving 11 bases between the germline ends. CDR3 length: 14 amino acids. Germline assignment: CDR1 SGHTA and CDR2 FQGNSA.

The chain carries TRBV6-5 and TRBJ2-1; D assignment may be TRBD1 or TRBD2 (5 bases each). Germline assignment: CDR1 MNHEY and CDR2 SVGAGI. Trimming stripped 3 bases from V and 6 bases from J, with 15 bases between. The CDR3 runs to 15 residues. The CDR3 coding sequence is TGTGCCAGCAGTTATGTAGATGGGACCCGCAATGAGCAGTTCTTC. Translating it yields CASSYVDGTRNEQFF.